The rows below give T cell receptor beta chains drawn from one sample of a study of cytomegalovirus exposure and HLA in healthy donors. Clones were sequenced by immunoSEQ multiplex PCR, and TCRdb holds only the in-frame ones, with some missing. The sample has about 130,000 clones, 89% seen once; the top ten hold over 9%. Sequenced sample: PBMCs. The origin of the receptors is a woman aged 18-29 years in good health and CMV-seropositive. CDR3s include the opening cysteine and the closing phenylalanine or tryptophan. D genes are given only for firm matches. Not every row has a clone size; where given, it reads once, few, many or a size class.

>TRBJ1-1|TRBV18|.|.
CASSPSRGMVNTEAFF
TGTGCCAGCTCACCATCGAGGGGGATGGTGAACACTGAAGCTTTCTTT
>TRBJ2-5|TRBV10-3|.|.
CAISESGPSKGTQYF
TGTGCCATCAGTGAGAGCGGTCCTAGTAAGGGGACCCAGTACTTC
>TRBJ1-5|TRBV15|.|.
CATSAPGQPQHF
TGTGCCACCAGCGCCCCCGGTCAGCCCCAGCATTTT
>TRBJ1-1|TRBV7-3|.|TRBD1
CASSLTGTEKAFF
TGTGCCAGCAGCTTAACCGGGACAGAAAAAGCTTTCTTT
>TRBJ1-4|TRBV11-2|.|.
CASSRQASTNEKLFF
TGTGCCAGCAGCCGACAGGCTTCGACTAATGAAAAACTGTTTTTT
>TRBJ2-2|TRBV6-5|once|TRBD2
CASSAGVPGELFF
TGTGCCAGCAGTGCGGGAGTCCCCGGGGAGCTGTTTTTT
>TRBJ1-5|TRBV30|.|TRBD1
CAWSVGQGNQPQHF
TGTGCCTGGAGTGTGGGACAGGGCAATCAGCCCCAGCATTTT
>TRBJ1-5|TRBV7-8|.|TRBD1
CASSLADRVSNQPQHF
TGTGCCAGCAGCTTAGCCGACAGGGTCTCCAATCAGCCCCAGCATTTT
>TRBJ1-4|TRBV2|.|.
CASSAQAATNEKLFF
TGTGCCAGCAGTGCACAGGCTGCAACTAATGAAAAACTGTTTTTT
>TRBJ1-2|TRBV7-9|.|.
CASSPRGTHGYTF
TGTGCCAGCAGCCCGCGGGGGACTCATGGCTACACCTTC
>TRBJ1-1|TRBV5-1|.|.
CASRVREDTEAFF
TGCGCCAGCAGGGTTAGGGAGGACACTGAAGCTTTCTTT
>TRBJ2-2|TRBV6-6|once|TRBD1
CASSFRDRGVIGELFF
TGTGCCAGCAGTTTCCGGGACAGGGGTGTTATCGGGGAGCTGTTTTTT
>TRBJ2-7|TRBV27|.|.
CASSKTWSYEQYF
TGTGCCAGCAGTAAGACATGGTCCTACGAGCAGTACTTC
>TRBJ2-7|TRBV2|.|TRBD2
CASQVRGEYEQYF
TGTGCCAGCCAGGTGCGGGGGGAGTACGAGCAGTACTTC
>TRBJ2-7|TRBV2|few|.
CASIYQGPGEQYF
TGTGCCAGCATATACCAGGGGCCCGGGGAGCAGTACTTC
>TRBJ2-7|TRBV18|.|TRBD1
CASSGASGTGYYEQYF
TGTGCCAGCTCAGGGGCATCGGGGACAGGATACTACGAGCAGTACTTC
>TRBJ2-3|TRBV11-3|once|.
CASSSNTDTQYF
TGTGCCAGCAGCAGCAACACAGATACGCAGTATTTT
>TRBJ2-3|TRBV7-9|.|TRBD1
CASSPRQGPSTDTQYF
TGTGCCAGCAGCCCCCGACAGGGCCCTAGCACAGATACGCAGTATTTT
>TRBJ1-2|TRBV7-3|.|TRBD1
CASSLRQGNGYTF
TGTGCCAGCAGCTTAAGACAGGGGAATGGCTACACCTTC
>TRBJ2-3|TRBV7-6|.|TRBD2
CASSRGAGKSTDTQYF
TGTGCCAGCAGCCGCGGAGCGGGGAAGAGCACAGATACGCAGTATTTT
>TRBJ2-7|TRBV6-5|.|TRBD2
CASSYGGGAYEQYF
TGTGCCAGCAGTTACGGGGGAGGGGCCTACGAGCAGTACTTC
>TRBJ2-3|TRBV5-1|.|TRBD2
CASSRGLAGDTQYF
TGCGCCAGCAGCCGAGGACTAGCGGGGGATACGCAGTATTTT
>TRBJ2-5|TRBV19|.|TRBD2
CASSISLAGGQETQYF
TGTGCCAGTAGTATATCCCTAGCGGGGGGCCAAGAGACCCAGTACTTC
>TRBJ2-7|TRBV28|once|TRBD1
CASSLPDREVYEQYF
TGTGCCAGCAGTTTACCGGACAGGGAGGTCTACGAGCAGTACTTC
>TRBJ2-3|TRBV7-9|once|TRBD2
CASSPFGLAGRGWTDTQYF
TGTGCCAGCAGCCCCTTTGGGCTAGCGGGGAGGGGCTGGACAGATACGCAGTATTTT
>TRBJ1-5|TRBV4-2|.|.
CASSPLTSGTRNSNQPQHF
TGTGCCAGCAGCCCCCTTACCTCCGGGACAAGAAATAGCAATCAGCCCCAGCATTTT
>TRBJ1-5|TRBV4-1|.|TRBD1
CASSRDSSDRQPQHF
TGCGCCAGCAGCCGGGACAGTTCCGATCGTCAGCCCCAGCATTTT
>TRBJ2-3|TRBV7-6|once|.
CASSLAGGRDTQYF
TGTGCCAGCAGCTTAGCGGGGGGGCGAGATACGCAGTATTTT
>TRBJ1-6|TRBV6-1|few|.
CASSEVGGSSYNSPLHF
TGTGCCAGCAGTGAGGTCGGGGGAAGCTCCTATAATTCACCCCTCCACTTT
>TRBJ2-7|TRBV7-2|once|TRBD2
CASSLEPLAGGPGQYF
TGTGCCAGCAGCTTAGAACCTCTAGCGGGGGGGCCGGGGCAGTACTTC
>TRBJ1-5|TRBV12-5|.|TRBD1
CASGLFWGPTGQGSNQPQHF
TGTGCTAGTGGTTTATTTTGGGGACCGACAGGGCAGGGGAGCAATCAGCCCCAGCATTTT
>TRBJ2-7|TRBV6-5|.|TRBD1
CASSTTGASSYEQYF
TGTGCCAGCAGCACCACAGGGGCAAGCTCCTACGAGCAGTACTTC
>TRBJ1-5|TRBV30|once|TRBD1
CAWSVPGPGGQPQHF
TGTGCCTGGAGTGTTCCGGGGCCAGGGGGACAGCCCCAGCATTTT
>TRBJ1-1|TRBV30|.|.
CAWSVKNTEAFF
TGTGCCTGGAGTGTCAAGAACACTGAAGCTTTCTTT
>TRBJ2-7|TRBV29-1|.|TRBD2
CSVEAPGGLKNEQYF
TGCAGCGTTGAAGCCCCGGGGGGTCTAAAAAACGAGCAGTACTTC
>TRBJ2-3|TRBV10-2|.|.
CASRSSATDTQYF
TGCGCCAGCAGATCTAGCGCCACAGATACGCAGTATTTT
>TRBJ2-3|TRBV7-6|.|TRBD2
CASSLLLAGGDTQYF
TGTGCCAGCAGCTTACTTCTAGCGGGAGGAGATACGCAGTATTTT